This T cell receptor (beta chain) was sequenced during a study of OX40 agonist ivuxolimab in advanced cancers. Findings of the study overall: In the 0.1-3.0 mg/kg groups, partial responders showed among the lowest expansion. The average count of expanded clones was higher among CD8+ T cells than among CD4+.

This clone has a single count. Its antigen is unknown. Trimming took off 6 bases at V and 3 bases at J, with 15 bases between the two ends. The CDR3 is made up of 15 amino acids. CDR1 and CDR2 from the germline V gene are SGHVS and FNYEAQ. The protocol was immunoSEQ multiplex PCR, while the TCRdb copy is restricted to in-frame clones and leaves out a portion. The data contain 25,000 to 35,000 clones, approximately 88% of them singletons. Sequencing was performed on CD4+ or CD8+ T cells sorted from blood, taken in a trial of the OX40 agonist ivuxolimab. V is TRBV7-6 and J is TRBJ2-1; unclear D gene. The receptor comes from an adult with an advanced solid tumor such as melanoma, head and neck, liver or kidney cancer. CDR3 sequence: CASSFGDGIYNEQFF. The CDR3 DNA reads as TGTGCCAGCAGTTTTGGTGACGGTATCTACAATGAGCAGTTCTTC.